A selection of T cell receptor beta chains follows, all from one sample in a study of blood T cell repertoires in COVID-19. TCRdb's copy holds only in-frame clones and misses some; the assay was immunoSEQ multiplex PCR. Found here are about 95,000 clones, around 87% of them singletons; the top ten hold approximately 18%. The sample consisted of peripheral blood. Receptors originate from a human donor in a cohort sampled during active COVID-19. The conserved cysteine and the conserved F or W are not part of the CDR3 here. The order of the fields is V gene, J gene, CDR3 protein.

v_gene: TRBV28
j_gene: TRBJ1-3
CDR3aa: ASTPRGAYGNTIY

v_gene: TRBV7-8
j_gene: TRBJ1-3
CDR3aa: ASSFTGVDGNTIY

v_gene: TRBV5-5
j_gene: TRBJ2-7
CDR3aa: ASSLGANDEQY

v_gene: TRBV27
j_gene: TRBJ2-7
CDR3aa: ASSYTGGAFLYEQY

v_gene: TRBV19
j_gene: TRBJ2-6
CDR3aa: ASRGTDSSGANVLT

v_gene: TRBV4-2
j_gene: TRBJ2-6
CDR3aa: ASSAWGANVLT

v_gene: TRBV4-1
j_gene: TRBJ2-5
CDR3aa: ASSQESAGLETQY

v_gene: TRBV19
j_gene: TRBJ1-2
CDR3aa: ASHAGEGYGYT

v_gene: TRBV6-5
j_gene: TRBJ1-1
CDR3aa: ASSSGQTRVTEAF

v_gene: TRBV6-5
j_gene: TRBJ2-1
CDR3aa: ASSYGGVYNEQF

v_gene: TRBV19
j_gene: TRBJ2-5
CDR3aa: ASSIPGQYSPQY

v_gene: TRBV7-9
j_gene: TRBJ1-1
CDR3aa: ASTPPTGLNTEAF

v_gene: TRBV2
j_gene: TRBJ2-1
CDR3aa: ASSEEGGRINEQF

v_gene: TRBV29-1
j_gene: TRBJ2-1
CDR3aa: SASLAREQF

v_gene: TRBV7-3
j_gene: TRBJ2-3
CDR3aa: ASSSTSGGFTDTQY

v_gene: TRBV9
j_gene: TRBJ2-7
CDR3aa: ASSTDLAGGTYEQY

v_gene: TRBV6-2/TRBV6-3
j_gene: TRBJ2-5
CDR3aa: ASSYYDLGTRETQY

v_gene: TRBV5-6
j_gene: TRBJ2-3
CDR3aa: ASSFSGTGSTDTQY

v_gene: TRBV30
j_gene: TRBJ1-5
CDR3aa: AWSPGYLGDQPQH

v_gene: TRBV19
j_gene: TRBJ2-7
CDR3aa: ASTKLPGTGITYEQY

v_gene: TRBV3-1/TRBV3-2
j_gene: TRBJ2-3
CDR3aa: ASSHEVSTDTQY

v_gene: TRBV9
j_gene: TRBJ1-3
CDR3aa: ASQGLENTIY

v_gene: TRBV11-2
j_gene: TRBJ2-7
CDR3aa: ASSSFGQGPREQY

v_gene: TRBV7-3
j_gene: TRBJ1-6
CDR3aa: ASSLVGQENSPLH

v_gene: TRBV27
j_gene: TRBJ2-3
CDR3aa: ASSLRQGSADTQY

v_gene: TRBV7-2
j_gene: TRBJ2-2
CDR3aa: ASSLEGTVNTGELF

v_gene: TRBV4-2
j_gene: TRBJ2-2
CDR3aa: ASSQDRTSYQVSGELF

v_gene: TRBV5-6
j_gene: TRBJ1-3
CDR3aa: ASSSDISGNTIY

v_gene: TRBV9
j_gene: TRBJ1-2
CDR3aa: ASNRQGSDYGYT

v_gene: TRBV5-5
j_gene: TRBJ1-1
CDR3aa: ASSPRDSNRLNTEAF

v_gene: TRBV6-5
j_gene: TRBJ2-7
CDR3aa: ASTSTSGIWQY

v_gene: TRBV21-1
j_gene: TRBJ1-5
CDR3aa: ASSKRETGNSNQPQH

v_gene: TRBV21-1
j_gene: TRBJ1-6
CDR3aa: ASSKVATGPNSPLH

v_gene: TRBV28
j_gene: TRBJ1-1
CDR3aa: ASSLATGESWTEAF

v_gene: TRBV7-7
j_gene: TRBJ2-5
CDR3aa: ASSANEGRETQY

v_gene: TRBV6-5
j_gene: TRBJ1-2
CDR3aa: ASSREGVGGYT

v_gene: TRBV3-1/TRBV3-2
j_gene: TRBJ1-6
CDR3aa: ASSQQGGYSPLH

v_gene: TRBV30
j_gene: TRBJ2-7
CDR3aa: AWTPGTQYYEQY

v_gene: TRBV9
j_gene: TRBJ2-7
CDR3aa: ASSVDEGRYEQY

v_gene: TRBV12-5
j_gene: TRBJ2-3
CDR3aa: ASALAGGAPDTQY

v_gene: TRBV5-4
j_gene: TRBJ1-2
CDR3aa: ASSLGQGDGYT

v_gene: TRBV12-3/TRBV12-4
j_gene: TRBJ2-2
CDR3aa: ASRTNTGELF

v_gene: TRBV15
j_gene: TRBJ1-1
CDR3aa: ATSRDPGVTEAF

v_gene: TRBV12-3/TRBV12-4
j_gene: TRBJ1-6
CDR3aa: ASRPGQGKPLH

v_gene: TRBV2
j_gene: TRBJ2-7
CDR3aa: ASSSGGFYEQY

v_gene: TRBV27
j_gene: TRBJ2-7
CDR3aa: ASSLGTSGYEQY

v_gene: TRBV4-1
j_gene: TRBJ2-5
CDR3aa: ASSQSRDRGTQY

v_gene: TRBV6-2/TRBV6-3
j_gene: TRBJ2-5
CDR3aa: ASSLDGETQY

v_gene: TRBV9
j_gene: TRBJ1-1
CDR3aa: ASSVVQVNTEAF

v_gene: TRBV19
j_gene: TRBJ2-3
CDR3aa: ATGPGTGSQDTQY

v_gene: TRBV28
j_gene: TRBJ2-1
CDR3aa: ATREEGAGGYNEQF

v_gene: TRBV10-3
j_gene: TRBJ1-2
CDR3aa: AIRGGQGRDGYT

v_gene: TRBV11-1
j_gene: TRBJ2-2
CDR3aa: ASTRTSGAIAGELF